The T cell receptor beta chain under discussion was sequenced for a study of cytomegalovirus exposure and HLA in healthy donors. This clone was counted a few times. Its target is not known. The PCR made use of 60 Vbeta and 13 Jbeta primers. Some clones are missing from TCRdb's copy, which holds only in-frame ones; the method was immunoSEQ multiplex PCR. The sample consists of fewer than 150,000 clones, 15% of them appearing once. Points from the study as a whole: Among TCR beta chains, those listed as cytomegalovirus-associated numbered under 200. A later analysis found common viral pathogens apparently linked to several of the most significant clusters.

V was clipped by 0 bases and J by 2 bases; unmatched bases: 4. Germline V gene lookup returns CDR1 SGHRS and CDR2 YFSETQ. This CDR3 spans 15 amino acids. V and J are TRBV5-1 and TRBJ2-7, with 8 nucleotides matching TRBD1. Specimen: PBMCs. This sequence was found in a woman aged 18-29 years in good health and CMV-seronegative. In nucleotides, the CDR3 is TGCGCCAGCAGCTTGGGCGGGACAGGAACCTACGAGCAGTACTTC. Amino acids: CASSLGGTGTYEQYF.